A single sample is the source of the 2 T cell receptor beta chains below, sequenced in a study of blood T cell repertoires in COVID-19. Assay used: immunoSEQ multiplex PCR; TCRdb lists only in-frame clones, some missing. The table shows over 9,000 clones, with over 70% occurring only once. Specimen: peripheral blood. The receptor set was obtained from a man between 65 and 85 years old with active COVID-19.

This clone was counted a few times. The J gene is TRBJ1-5, the V gene TRBV19; D is uncertain. CDR1 LNHDA and CDR2 SQIVND come from the germline V gene (reference sequence). The V and J ends lost 3 bases and 5 bases respectively, with 14 bases between them. CDR3 size: 15 residues. CDR3 region: CASSIGTEIHQPQHF. DNA for the CDR3: TGTGCCAGTAGTATCGGTACAGAAATCCATCAGCCCCAGCATTTT.

The chain combines TRBV30 with TRBJ1-3; possibly TRBD1 for D (5 bases). V lost 4 bases and J lost 2, with 15 bases in between. The CDR3 runs 15 residues. Per germline, CDR1 GTSNPN and CDR2 SVGIG (reference sequence). CDR3 coding DNA: TGTGCCTGGAATGTTATGGGGCAGGCTGGAAACACCATATATTTT. Amino acids: CAWNVMGQAGNTIYF.